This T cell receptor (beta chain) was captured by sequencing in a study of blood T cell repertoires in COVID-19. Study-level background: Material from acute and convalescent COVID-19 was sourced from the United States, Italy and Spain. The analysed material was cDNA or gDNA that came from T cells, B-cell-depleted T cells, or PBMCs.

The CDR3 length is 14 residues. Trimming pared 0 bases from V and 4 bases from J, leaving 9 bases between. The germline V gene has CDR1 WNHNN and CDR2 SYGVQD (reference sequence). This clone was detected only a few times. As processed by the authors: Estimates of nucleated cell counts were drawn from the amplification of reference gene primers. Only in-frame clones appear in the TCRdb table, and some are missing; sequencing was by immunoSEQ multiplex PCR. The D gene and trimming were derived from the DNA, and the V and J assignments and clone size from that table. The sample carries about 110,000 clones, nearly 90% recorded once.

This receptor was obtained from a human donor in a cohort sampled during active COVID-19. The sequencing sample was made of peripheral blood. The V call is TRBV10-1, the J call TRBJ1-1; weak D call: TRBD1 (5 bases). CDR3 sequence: CASSESQGSTEAFF. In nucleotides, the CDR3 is TGCGCCAGCAGTGAGTCTCAGGGATCCACTGAAGCTTTCTTT.